A selection of T cell receptor beta chains follows, all from one sample in a study of cytomegalovirus exposure and HLA in healthy donors. Clones were sequenced by immunoSEQ multiplex PCR, and TCRdb holds only the in-frame ones, with some missing. Among about 110,000 clones listed, 65% to 85% were seen once. The sample was PBMCs. These receptor sequences come from a male donor in good health and CMV-seropositive. Both conserved end residues are part of each CDR3. Each record gives: J gene, clone size, V gene, D gene, CDR3 protein, CDR3 DNA. A D gene is named only where the DNA matches it firmly. Expanded clones get a size class; other rows say once, few or many, or leave the size out.

j_call: TRBJ2-1
clone_size: -
v_call: TRBV7-3
d_call: TRBD2
cdr3_aa: CASSLTSGGFGEQFF
cdr3_nt: TGTGCCAGCAGCTTGACTAGCGGGGGGTTTGGTGAGCAGTTCTTC

j_call: TRBJ1-4
clone_size: once
v_call: TRBV4-2
d_call: -
cdr3_aa: CASSQVREKLFF
cdr3_nt: TGTGCCAGCAGCCAAGTGCGTGAAAAACTGTTTTTT

j_call: TRBJ1-4
clone_size: -
v_call: TRBV5-1
d_call: -
cdr3_aa: CASSLSGLPSQLFF
cdr3_nt: TGCGCCAGCAGCTTGTCTGGGCTTCCTTCGCAACTGTTTTTT

j_call: TRBJ1-2
clone_size: once
v_call: TRBV5-6
d_call: -
cdr3_aa: CASSRVSADGYTF
cdr3_nt: TGTGCCAGCAGCCGAGTCTCTGCGGATGGCTACACCTTC

j_call: TRBJ1-1
clone_size: -
v_call: TRBV11-2
d_call: -
cdr3_aa: CASSIVLGAGEAFF
cdr3_nt: TGTGCCAGCAGCATTGTCCTGGGGGCTGGTGAAGCTTTCTTT

j_call: TRBJ2-7
clone_size: -
v_call: TRBV14
d_call: -
cdr3_aa: CASSQGSPRGLSYEQYF
cdr3_nt: TGTGCCAGCAGCCAAGGGTCCCCCCGCGGACTCTCCTACGAGCAGTACTTC

j_call: TRBJ1-6
clone_size: -
v_call: TRBV4-1
d_call: -
cdr3_aa: CASSQDNISPLHF
cdr3_nt: TGCGCCAGCAGCCAAGATAATATTTCACCCCTCCACTTT

j_call: TRBJ1-1
clone_size: -
v_call: TRBV4-2
d_call: -
cdr3_aa: CASSLSGLEAFF
cdr3_nt: TGTGCCAGCAGCCTTTCTGGACTTGAAGCTTTCTTT

j_call: TRBJ2-7
clone_size: few
v_call: TRBV7-8
d_call: -
cdr3_aa: CASSVSRGSEGIPNEQYF
cdr3_nt: TGTGCCAGCAGCGTAAGCCGTGGGTCGGAGGGTATTCCGAACGAGCAGTACTTC

j_call: TRBJ1-2
clone_size: -
v_call: TRBV19
d_call: -
cdr3_aa: CASSPSGATTNYGYTF
cdr3_nt: TGTGCCAGTAGTCCTAGCGGAGCGACAACTAACTATGGCTACACCTTC

j_call: TRBJ2-7
clone_size: -
v_call: TRBV29-1
d_call: -
cdr3_aa: CSVEDRAEQYF
cdr3_nt: TGCAGCGTTGAAGATCGCGCCGAGCAGTACTTC

j_call: TRBJ1-1
clone_size: -
v_call: TRBV6-6
d_call: TRBD1
cdr3_aa: CASSRPKDRANTEAFF
cdr3_nt: TGTGCCAGCAGTCGCCCGAAGGACAGGGCAAACACTGAAGCTTTCTTT

j_call: TRBJ1-5
clone_size: -
v_call: TRBV5-1
d_call: TRBD1
cdr3_aa: CASSLSDRLDQPQHF
cdr3_nt: TGCGCCAGCAGCTTGTCGGACAGGCTAGATCAGCCCCAGCATTTT

j_call: TRBJ1-2
clone_size: once
v_call: TRBV7-8
d_call: -
cdr3_aa: CASSLAPLSPYGYTF
cdr3_nt: TGTGCCAGCAGCTTAGCGCCCCTCAGTCCTTATGGCTACACCTTC

j_call: TRBJ2-7
clone_size: -
v_call: TRBV2
d_call: TRBD1
cdr3_aa: CASSRGNEQYF
cdr3_nt: TGTGCCAGCAGCAGGGGGAACGAGCAGTACTTC

j_call: TRBJ2-1
clone_size: -
v_call: TRBV30
d_call: -
cdr3_aa: CAWSAYNEQFF
cdr3_nt: TGTGCCTGGAGTGCGTACAATGAGCAGTTCTTC

j_call: TRBJ2-7
clone_size: -
v_call: TRBV7-9
d_call: TRBD1
cdr3_aa: CASRRQGSSYEQYF
cdr3_nt: TGTGCCAGCAGACGACAGGGGAGCTCCTACGAGCAGTACTTC

j_call: TRBJ2-3
clone_size: -
v_call: TRBV18
d_call: -
cdr3_aa: CASSTRGRVQGYGGDTQYF
cdr3_nt: TGTGCCAGCTCAACGAGGGGGCGGGTACAAGGCTACGGAGGGGATACGCAGTATTTT

j_call: TRBJ1-1
clone_size: -
v_call: TRBV13
d_call: -
cdr3_aa: CASSLDRNTEAFF
cdr3_nt: TGTGCCAGCAGCTTAGACAGAAACACTGAAGCTTTCTTT

j_call: TRBJ2-7
clone_size: -
v_call: TRBV4-3
d_call: -
cdr3_aa: CASSQGLSRGAYEQYF
cdr3_nt: TGCGCCAGCAGCCAAGGGTTGAGCAGGGGTGCCTACGAGCAGTACTTC

j_call: TRBJ2-3
clone_size: few
v_call: TRBV29-1
d_call: TRBD2
cdr3_aa: CSVDKLAGLDTQYF
cdr3_nt: TGCAGCGTTGACAAGCTAGCGGGGTTAGATACGCAGTATTTT

j_call: TRBJ2-5
clone_size: -
v_call: TRBV5-1
d_call: -
cdr3_aa: CASSQDNQETQYF
cdr3_nt: TGCGCCAGCAGCCAGGACAATCAAGAGACCCAGTACTTC

j_call: TRBJ2-4
clone_size: -
v_call: TRBV5-1
d_call: TRBD1
cdr3_aa: CASSLGQTLAKNIQYF
cdr3_nt: TGCGCCAGCAGCCTGGGACAGACTTTAGCCAAAAACATTCAGTACTTC

j_call: TRBJ2-1
clone_size: -
v_call: TRBV6-4
d_call: -
cdr3_aa: CASSDYSYNEQFF
cdr3_nt: TGTGCCAGCAGTGACTACAGCTACAATGAGCAGTTCTTC

j_call: TRBJ1-2
clone_size: -
v_call: TRBV2
d_call: -
cdr3_aa: CANSKDSINYGYTF
cdr3_nt: TGTGCCAACTCGAAGGACAGTATTAACTATGGCTACACCTTC

j_call: TRBJ2-7
clone_size: -
v_call: TRBV7-9
d_call: -
cdr3_aa: CASSLAQGGGSYEQYF
cdr3_nt: TGTGCCAGCAGCTTAGCGCAGGGAGGGGGCTCCTACGAGCAGTACTTC

j_call: TRBJ2-2
clone_size: -
v_call: TRBV4-3
d_call: -
cdr3_aa: CASSLSRALPGGELFF
cdr3_nt: TGCGCCAGCAGCCTTTCCCGGGCCCTCCCGGGAGGGGAGCTGTTTTTT

j_call: TRBJ2-3
clone_size: -
v_call: TRBV7-3
d_call: TRBD2
cdr3_aa: CASSQGSLLAGGRTDTQYF
cdr3_nt: TGTGCCAGCAGCCAAGGGTCCCTACTAGCGGGAGGGCGGACAGATACGCAGTATTTT

j_call: TRBJ2-1
clone_size: -
v_call: TRBV5-6
d_call: TRBD1
cdr3_aa: CASSLGQGANNEQFF
cdr3_nt: TGTGCCAGCAGCTTGGGGCAGGGGGCTAACAATGAGCAGTTCTTC

j_call: TRBJ2-3
clone_size: -
v_call: TRBV5-1
d_call: -
cdr3_aa: CASSLSDSYTDTQYF
cdr3_nt: TGCGCCAGCAGCTTGAGTGACAGCTACACAGATACGCAGTATTTT

j_call: TRBJ1-1
clone_size: -
v_call: TRBV7-2
d_call: TRBD1
cdr3_aa: CASSQWTGGSEAFF
cdr3_nt: TGTGCCAGCAGCCAGTGGACAGGGGGATCAGAAGCTTTCTTT

j_call: TRBJ1-2
clone_size: -
v_call: TRBV6-1
d_call: -
cdr3_aa: CASRTGGTPGYTF
cdr3_nt: TGTGCCAGCAGGACGGGAGGGACACCAGGCTACACCTTC

j_call: TRBJ2-5
clone_size: -
v_call: TRBV5-1
d_call: -
cdr3_aa: CASSLGHRQETQYF
cdr3_nt: TGCGCCAGCAGCTTGGGCCACCGGCAAGAGACCCAGTACTTC

j_call: TRBJ1-4
clone_size: once
v_call: TRBV5-4
d_call: -
cdr3_aa: CASRERVTEKLFF
cdr3_nt: TGTGCCAGCAGAGAGAGGGTTACTGAAAAACTGTTTTTT

j_call: TRBJ2-2
clone_size: -
v_call: TRBV5-1
d_call: -
cdr3_aa: CASSLASQNTGELFF
cdr3_nt: TGCGCCAGCAGCTTGGCCAGTCAGAACACCGGGGAGCTGTTTTTT

j_call: TRBJ2-3
clone_size: -
v_call: TRBV5-1
d_call: TRBD2
cdr3_aa: CASSSDLAGRGDTQYF
cdr3_nt: TGCGCCAGCAGCTCCGACCTAGCGGGGCGGGGAGATACGCAGTATTTT

j_call: TRBJ1-1
clone_size: few
v_call: TRBV5-1
d_call: -
cdr3_aa: CASDKGDTPNTEAFF
cdr3_nt: TGCGCGAGCGACAAAGGGGACACACCGAACACTGAAGCTTTCTTT

j_call: TRBJ1-5
clone_size: -
v_call: TRBV4-1
d_call: -
cdr3_aa: CASSLKPGGSQPQHF
cdr3_nt: TGCGCCAGCAGCCTGAAACCGGGGGGCAGTCAGCCCCAGCATTTT

j_call: TRBJ2-7
clone_size: few
v_call: TRBV2
d_call: -
cdr3_aa: CASRGGTEQYF
cdr3_nt: TGTGCCAGCAGAGGCGGGACCGAGCAGTACTTC

j_call: TRBJ1-1
clone_size: -
v_call: TRBV6-5
d_call: -
cdr3_aa: CASSYGQTEHTEAFF
cdr3_nt: TGTGCCAGCAGTTACGGGCAGACAGAACACACTGAAGCTTTCTTT

j_call: TRBJ1-2
clone_size: few
v_call: TRBV28
d_call: -
cdr3_aa: CASSLTVPYGYTF
cdr3_nt: TGTGCCAGCAGTTTGACAGTCCCCTATGGCTACACCTTC

j_call: TRBJ1-1
clone_size: -
v_call: TRBV29-1
d_call: TRBD1
cdr3_aa: CSESPQGVEAFF
cdr3_nt: TGCAGCGAGTCCCCCCAGGGGGTTGAAGCTTTCTTT

j_call: TRBJ2-7
clone_size: -
v_call: TRBV6-6
d_call: -
cdr3_aa: CASSSVGAPYEQYF
cdr3_nt: TGTGCCAGCAGTTCTGTGGGGGCCCCCTACGAGCAGTACTTC

j_call: TRBJ1-1
clone_size: -
v_call: TRBV11-3
d_call: -
cdr3_aa: CASSLGGVGNTEAFF
cdr3_nt: TGTGCCAGCAGCTTAGGGGGCGTAGGGAACACTGAAGCTTTCTTT

j_call: TRBJ2-5
clone_size: few
v_call: TRBV6-5
d_call: TRBD2
cdr3_aa: CASSYWGGQETQYF
cdr3_nt: TGTGCCAGCAGTTACTGGGGGGGCCAAGAGACCCAGTACTTC

j_call: TRBJ2-7
clone_size: -
v_call: TRBV13
d_call: -
cdr3_aa: CASSSSRESYEQYF
cdr3_nt: TGTGCCAGCAGCTCATCTCGGGAGTCCTACGAGCAGTACTTC

j_call: TRBJ1-1
clone_size: -
v_call: TRBV6-1
d_call: TRBD1
cdr3_aa: CASSRRQGATEAFF
cdr3_nt: TGTGCCAGCAGCCGAAGACAGGGGGCAACTGAAGCTTTCTTT

j_call: TRBJ1-2
clone_size: once
v_call: TRBV25-1
d_call: TRBD1
cdr3_aa: CASSGTDLYGYTF
cdr3_nt: TGTGCCAGCAGCGGGACAGACCTCTATGGCTACACCTTC